One sample yielded the 26 T cell receptor beta chains listed below, sequenced in a study of vaccination and CD4 T cells after COVID-19. For these receptors, no antigen is known. The assay that was used to sequence DNA from cultured CD4+ T cells was the Oncomine TCR Beta short-read assay. One entry per CDR3 protein results from TCRdb running MiXCR on the PCR reads. Of more than 10,000 distinct CDR3 sequences listed, roughly 60% were seen once; the top ten hold about a fifth. Documented treatment: roughly 11-day PBMC culture with coronavirus spike peptide pools or control peptides (ViraFEST assay). The material sequenced was cultured CD4+ T cells from blood, taken after SARS-CoV-2 vaccination. These receptor sequences come from a human donor with COVID-19.

The chain joins TRBV27 to TRBJ2-2; either TRBD1 or TRBD2 may fit D (5 bases each). Trimming shortened V by 4 bases and J by 4 bases, and 19 bases separated the two germline ends. The CDR3 has 17 amino acids. Per the germline V gene, CDR1 is MNHEY and CDR2 is SMNVEV (reference sequence). CDR3 DNA sequence: TGTGCCAGCAGTTCAAGAGGGCTTGGGGCTTCCACCGGGGAGCTGTTTTTT. Protein product: CASSSRGLGASTGELFF.

This clonotype has more than one count but fewer than ten. The chain employs TRBV10-2 and TRBJ1-5; D not certain. CDR3 length: 14 amino acids. Looked up from germline, CDR1 is WSHSY and CDR2 is SAAADI. V lost 10 bases to trimming and J lost 0 bases, with 13 bases between them. Written as DNA, the CDR3 is TGCGCCACGGCCCCAGCGAGTAGCAATCAGCCCCAGCATTTT. Its protein product is CATAPASSNQPQHF.

This clonotype was counted between two and nine times. DNA of the CDR3: TGTGCCTGGAGTGTGGTTAAGGGAACAGCTTTCTTT. Translating gives CAWSVVKGTAFF. The chain combines TRBV30 with TRBJ1-1, with D unclear. Trimming shortened V by 0 bases and J by 10 bases, and 12 bases separated the two germline ends. Per germline, CDR1 GTSNPN and CDR2 SVGIG (reference sequence). This CDR3 region has 12 residues.

The rearrangement uses TRBV6-2 or TRBV6-3 and TRBJ2-7, with D perhaps matching TRBD1 or TRBD2 (5 bases each). V was cut by 7 bases and J by 3 bases, with 19 bases left in between. Germline CDR1 and CDR2: MNHEY and SVGEGT. This CDR3 spans 15 amino acids. The CDR3 region has the DNA TGTGCCAGCACCGCACGGGGCGCACCTAGCTACGAGCAGTACTTC. Translated, it gives CASTARGAPSYEQYF.

The chain links TRBV6-5 to TRBJ2-5, with D unclear. The CDR3 sequence is 16 residues long. V shed 2 bases and J shed 2 bases, with 15 bases lying between them. CDR1 and CDR2 from the germline V gene are MNHEY and SVGAGI. The CDR3 DNA sequence: TGTGCCAGCAGTTACGGTCTAGGAGAGATACAAGAGACCCAGTACTTC. This sequence encodes CASSYGLGEIQETQYF.

This sequence joins TRBV6-2 or TRBV6-3 and TRBJ2-7; no clear D gene. Germline V lookup: CDR1 MNHEY, CDR2 SVGEGT. The CDR3 runs to 12 residues. V was trimmed by 7 bases and J by 2 bases, leaving 9 bases between them. For the CDR3, the DNA is TGTGCCAGCACTGACCCCCCCTACGAGCAGTACTTC. As protein: CASTDPPYEQYF.

This clonotype turned up a few times. V gene TRBV6-1 combines with J gene TRBJ1-1; a possible D gene is TRBD1 (5 bases). CDR1 MNHNS and CDR2 SASEGT come from the germline V gene. CDR3 length: 17 residues. The V end was cut by 6 bases, the J end by 2 bases, with 22 bases between. CDR3: CASSRALGRGTNTEAFF. The CDR3 nucleotides read TGTGCCAGCAGCCGGGCTCTGGGTCGAGGGACTAACACTGAAGCTTTCTTT.

This clonotype was observed once. The J gene is TRBJ2-3, the V gene TRBV7-6; possibly TRBD2 for D (5 bases). Germline V lookup: CDR1 SGHVS, CDR2 FNYEAQ. V was trimmed by 5 bases and J by 5 bases, leaving 14 bases between them. The CDR3 totals 14 residues. The CDR3 is CASSLNEGLDTQYF. The CDR3 DNA is TGTGCCAGCAGCCTGAATGAGGGATTAGATACGCAGTATTTT.

The chain recombines TRBV20-1 with TRBJ2-5, with D perhaps assigned TRBD1 or TRBD2 (7 bases each). Trimming stripped 2 bases from V and 9 bases from J, with 25 bases between. Germline assignment: CDR1 DFQATT and CDR2 SNEGSKA (reference sequence). The CDR3 contains 16 residues. CDR3 sequence (DNA): TGCAGTGCTAGAAATCGACAGCGGGACGTCACAGGGGCCCAGTACTTC. It codes for CSARNRQRDVTGAQYF.

This clonotype has just a few counts. This chain links TRBV20-1 with TRBJ2-3; D is uncertain. The CDR3 is made up of 12 amino acids. V gave up 2 bases and J gave up 0 bases, with 3 bases separating them. The V gene's germline CDR1 is DFQATT and CDR2 SNEGSKA (reference sequence). CDR3 sequence: CSARTSTDTQYF. CDR3 sequence (DNA): TGCAGTGCTAGAACTAGCACAGATACGCAGTATTTT.

CDR3 sequence: CASSLHGVTGGIEQYF. CDR3 nucleotide sequence: TGTGCCAGCAGCCTCCACGGTGTGACAGGGGGCATCGAGCAGTACTTC. The chain combines TRBV7-2 with TRBJ2-7; 10 positions agree with TRBD1. V lost 5 bases, J lost 6 bases, and 13 bases stayed unmatched. This CDR3 region has 16 residues. CDR1 and CDR2 (germline): SGHTA, FQGNSA.

V and J are TRBV15 and TRBJ2-2; a weak D match, TRBD1 (6 bases). The CDR3 extends over 16 amino acids. Germline V gene lookup returns CDR1 LNHNV and CDR2 YYDKDF (reference sequence). Trimming shortened V by 1 base and J by 4 bases, and 13 bases separated the two germline ends. The CDR3 region is CATSRAGQGSTGELFF. The CDR3, as DNA: TGTGCCACCAGCAGAGCTGGGCAGGGGTCCACCGGGGAGCTGTTTTTT.

This clonotype occurred once. This rearrangement joins TRBV4-2 to TRBJ1-1, with no clear D. CDR3 length equals 15 residues. The V gene lost 1 base and the J gene lost 0 bases, with 9 bases spanning the gap. Germline V gene sequence: CDR1 LGHNA, CDR2 YNFKEQ. CDR3 loop: CASSQGSALNTEAFF. CDR3 DNA: TGTGCCAGCAGCCAAGGGTCGGCGTTGAACACTGAAGCTTTCTTT.

The CDR3: CASESSSYEQYF. The CDR3 nucleotides are TGTGCCAGCGAGAGCAGTTCCTACGAGCAGTACTTC. The V call is TRBV7-9, the J call TRBJ2-7; no clear D. V was pared by 8 bases and J by 1 base, with 9 bases between. The CDR3 is 12 amino acids. Germline V gene sequence: CDR1 SEHNR, CDR2 FQNEAQ (reference sequence).

This clonotype was detected once. The V and J genes are TRBV6-1 and TRBJ2-3; no firm D call. The germline V gene has CDR1 MNHNS and CDR2 SASEGT. V dropped 7 bases and J dropped 4 bases, with 12 bases sitting between them. The CDR3 has 13 residues. CDR3 region: CASMTPSSDTQYF. The CDR3 DNA sequence: TGTGCCAGCATGACCCCCTCGTCAGATACGCAGTATTTT.

This clonotype was seen more than once but under ten times. The V gene is TRBV7-9, the J gene TRBJ1-1, with D possibly matching TRBD1 (5 bases). V dropped 2 bases and J dropped 2 bases, with 9 bases sitting between them. Germline CDR1 reads SEHNR; CDR2 reads FQNEAQ (reference sequence). The CDR3 covers 14 residues. CDR3 protein: CASSLYGDNTEAFF. For the CDR3, the DNA is TGTGCCAGCAGCTTATATGGGGACAACACTGAAGCTTTCTTT.

V is TRBV28 and J is TRBJ1-1, with 9 bases aligning to TRBD1. V trimming: 6 bases; J trimming: 6 bases; junction bases outside the gene matches: 11. This CDR3 comprises 15 residues. Germline V gene sequence: CDR1 MDHEN, CDR2 SYDVKM. The CDR3 nucleotides read TGTGCCAGCAGAACCGGGGGACAGGGAATCGCTGAAGCTTTCTTT. Amino acid sequence: CASRTGGQGIAEAFF.

The chain employs TRBV7-2 and TRBJ2-1; 9 nucleotides line up with TRBD2. Germline loops: CDR1 SGHTA, CDR2 FQGNSA. The CDR3 contains 11 residues. V dropped 9 bases and J dropped 6; count of bases not matched to a gene: 0. CDR3 nucleotide sequence: TGTGCCAGTAGCGGGGGCAATGAGCAGTTCTTC. It codes for CASSGGNEQFF.

The V call is TRBV24-1, the J call TRBJ2-1, with D uncertain. Trimming removed 0 bases at V and 8 bases at J, with 4 bases between. The CDR3 loop spans 12 amino acids. Looked up from germline, CDR1 is KGHDR and CDR2 is SFDVKD. CDR3 bases: TGTGCCACCAGTGATTTGCGGTATGAGCAGTTCTTC. Amino acid sequence: CATSDLRYEQFF.

This clonotype has only one observation. V and J are TRBV20-1 and TRBJ2-7; 7 bases agree with TRBD1. Losses at the gene ends were 3 bases for V and 2 bases for J; bases not matched to a gene: 13. There are 16 residues in the CDR3. Germline CDR1 reads DFQATT; CDR2 reads SNEGSKA (reference sequence). CDR3 in DNA: TGCAGTGCTAGCGGAATAAGGGGGCCAGGGACCTACGAGCAGTACTTC. Translation: CSASGIRGPGTYEQYF.

There are a few counts of this clonotype. This sequence joins TRBV12-3 or TRBV12-4 and TRBJ1-2, with no clear D. The CDR3 has 10 residues. Deletions cut 6 bases from V and 5 bases from J, with 4 bases between. The CDR3 DNA is TGTGCCAGCAGGGGATATGGCTACACCTTC. Translation gives CASRGYGYTF.

This clonotype was seen once. V usage is TRBV20-1 and J usage is TRBJ1-4; no definite D call. This CDR3 comprises 12 residues. V was clipped by 0 bases and J by 10 bases, with 9 bases between them. Germline-derived CDR1 and CDR2 are DFQATT and SNEGSKA (reference sequence). CDR3 in amino acids: CSAREKLGKLFF. Written as DNA, the CDR3 is TGCAGTGCTAGAGAAAAACTGGGAAAACTGTTTTTT.

The table lists this clonotype with a few counts. V gene TRBV27 combines with J gene TRBJ2-6; perhaps TRBD1 as D (6 bases). V lost 5 bases and J lost 0, with 14 bases in between. Per the germline V gene, CDR1 is MNHEY and CDR2 is SMNVEV (reference sequence). This CDR3 contains 17 residues. The CDR3 DNA follows: TGTGCCAGCAGTGAACGGACAGAGTTCTCTGGGGCCAACGTCCTGACTTTC. It is translated as CASSERTEFSGANVLTF.

This clonotype was seen just once. The chain couples TRBV2 to TRBJ2-1, with 13 bases aligning to TRBD2. This CDR3 has 15 amino acids. Germline loops: CDR1 SNHLY, CDR2 FYNNEI. V was clipped by 6 bases and J by 6 bases; unmatched bases: 5. The CDR3 bases are TGTGCCAGCAGGGCGACTAGCGGGGGGCCCAATGAGCAGTTCTTC. Residues: CASRATSGGPNEQFF. The variable domain in full, completed from reference TRBV2 and TRBJ2-1, reads EPEVTQTPSHQVTQMGQEVILRCVPISNHLYFYWYRQILGQKVEFLVSFYNNEISEKSEIFDDQFSVERPDGSNFTLKIRSTKLEDSAMYFCASRATSGGPNEQFFGPGTRLTVL.

The J gene is TRBJ1-4, the V gene TRBV6-2 or TRBV6-3; 8 nucleotides line up with TRBD1. The CDR3 is 13 amino acids. Per the germline V gene, CDR1 is MNHEY and CDR2 is SVGEGT. Trimming cost V 10 bases and J 8 bases; bases outside gene matches: 9. The CDR3 sequence: CATKGQGREKLFF. The CDR3, as DNA: TGTGCCACCAAAGGACAGGGACGAGAAAAACTGTTTTTT.

CDR3 in amino acids: CAISGGGYEQYF. The CDR3, as DNA: TGTGCCATCAGTGGGGGGGGCTACGAGCAGTACTTC. The genes are TRBV10-3 and TRBJ2-7; TRBD2 matches 7 bases. The CDR3 is 12 residues long. The germline CDR1 and CDR2 sequences are ENHRY and SYGVKD. The V and J ends lost 4 bases and 3 bases, in that order; junction bases with no gene match: 0.